The 23 T cell receptor beta chains listed next were all sequenced from one sample in a study of spatial heterogeneity in lung cancer. The time point: sample taken at primary tumor resection. TCRdb used MiXCR to reprocess the 5' RACE reads, holding one entry per CDR3 protein. The table has about 92,000 distinct CDR3 sequences, about an eighth seen once; the top ten hold 35% to 50%. Specimen: PBMCs, collected at surgery. These receptors were obtained from a male donor with early-stage non-small cell lung cancer.

The sample holds a few counts of this clonotype. The chain couples TRBV5-1 to TRBJ2-3, with D possibly matching TRBD2 (6 bases). This CDR3 region has 16 residues. From germline, CDR1 is SGHRS and CDR2 YFSETQ. Trimming took off 0 bases at V and 0 bases at J, with 11 bases between the two ends. In nucleotides, the CDR3 is TGCGCCAGCAGCTTGGTTGGGGGGACCAGCACAGATACGCAGTATTTT. It is translated as CASSLVGGTSTDTQYF.

The chain joins TRBV7-9 to TRBJ2-1; D is unresolved. CDR3 size: 11 residues. The ends were cut back, 5 bases at V and 4 bases at J, with 3 bases in the middle. Germline loops: CDR1 SEHNR, CDR2 FQNEAQ (reference sequence). The CDR3 loop is CASSPYNEQFF. The CDR3 bases are TGTGCCAGCAGCCCGTACAATGAGCAGTTCTTC.

The chain employs TRBV6-6 and TRBJ2-7, with TRBD2 matching 11 bases. Germline CDR1 and CDR2: MNHNY and SVGAGI (reference sequence). The CDR3 loop spans 15 amino acids. V was pared by 4 bases and J by 2 bases, with 4 bases of the junction left unmatched. CDR3 in DNA: TGTGCCAGCAGTTTCATAGCGGGAGGGACCTACGAGCAGTACTTC. It is translated as CASSFIAGGTYEQYF.

This clonotype was counted a few times. The chain employs TRBV5-1 and TRBJ1-2; 8 nucleotides align to TRBD1. Germline values: CDR1 SGHRS, CDR2 YFSETQ. The length of the CDR3 is 14 residues. The trim removed 4 bases at V and 4 bases at J, leaving 6 bases unmatched. The chain's CDR3 is CASSPPGQAYGYTF. CDR3 coding DNA: TGCGCCAGCAGCCCACCGGGACAGGCCTATGGCTACACCTTC. The full variable domain, in which reference TRBV5-1 and TRBJ1-2 provide the parts outside the CDR3, is KAGVTQTPRYLIKTRGQQVTLSCSPISGHRSVSWYQQTPGQGLQFLFEYFSETQRNKGNFPGRFSGRQFSNSRSEMNVSTLELGDSALYLCASSPPGQAYGYTFGSGTRLTVV.

This clonotype was counted between two and nine times. This chain's CDR3 is CASSFRGQDTDTQYF. Written as DNA, the CDR3 is TGTGCCAGCAGCTTTAGGGGACAGGACACAGATACGCAGTATTTT. The V gene is TRBV7-2, the J gene TRBJ2-3; 8 nucleotides match TRBD1. The CDR3 is made up of 15 amino acids. Germline assignment: CDR1 SGHTA and CDR2 FQGNSA. The V gene end was trimmed by 3 bases and the J gene end by 2 bases; junction bases not matched to a gene: 4.

The CDR3 DNA reads as TGCAGTGCTAAGGACAACTACGAGCAGTACTTC. Protein: CSAKDNYEQYF. This chain links TRBV20-1 with TRBJ2-7; TRBD1 might be the D (5 bases). CDR3 length equals 11 residues. Trimming took off 4 bases at V and 3 bases at J, with 7 bases between the two ends. Per germline, CDR1 DFQATT and CDR2 SNEGSKA (reference sequence).

This chain connects TRBV11-1 to TRBJ2-4, with TRBD1 matching over 9 bases. Germline V gene sequence: CDR1 SGHAT, CDR2 FQDESV (reference sequence). This CDR3 is built from 14 residues. The trim removed 4 bases at V and 8 bases at J, leaving 6 bases unmatched. This CDR3 is CASSSGTGRDIQYF. Here the CDR3 DNA reads TGTGCCAGCAGCTCCGGGACAGGGCGGGACATTCAGTACTTC.

This clonotype was seen only a few times. This rearrangement joins TRBV29-1 to TRBJ2-4; TRBD2 might be the D (7 bases). Trimming took 7 bases from V and 7 from J, leaving 14 bases between them. Germline V gene lookup returns CDR1 SQVTM and CDR2 ANQGSEA. The CDR3 consists of 12 residues. DNA for the CDR3: TGCAGCGCCGAAGGGGGGGGTAACATTCAGTACTTC. Translated, it gives CSAEGGGNIQYF.

In its sample, this clonotype was seen many times. The chain recombines TRBV28 with TRBJ1-1; the D gene is possibly TRBD1 (5 bases). This CDR3 has 15 residues. Germline CDR1 reads MDHEN; CDR2 reads SYDVKM. With 7 bases removed from V and 0 bases from J, the gap between germline ends came to 15 bases. The CDR3 reads CASTTLGTLNTEAFF. CDR3 coding DNA: TGTGCCAGCACCACCTTAGGGACCTTGAACACTGAAGCTTTCTTT. The full variable domain, its missing parts supplied by reference TRBV28 and TRBJ1-1, is DVKVTQSSRYLVKRTGEKVFLECVQDMDHENMFWYRQDPGLGLRLIYFSYDVKMKEKGDIPEGYSVSREKKERFSLILESASTNQTSMYLCASTTLGTLNTEAFFGQGTRLTVV.

This clonotype turned up a few times. The V gene is TRBV7-8, the J gene TRBJ2-5; TRBD1 aligns across 12 bases. This CDR3 has 14 residues. Germline V lookup: CDR1 SGHVS, CDR2 FQNEAQ. V lost 5 bases and J lost 4; bases outside the gene matches: 2. CDR3: CASSRDRGRETQYF. The CDR3 nucleotides are TGTGCCAGCAGCCGGGACAGGGGGCGAGAGACCCAGTACTTC.

This clonotype was counted between two and nine times. This chain links TRBV7-2 with TRBJ2-5; 9 bases fit TRBD2. The trim removed 1 base at V and 4 bases at J, leaving 4 bases unmatched. Germline V lookup: CDR1 SGHTA, CDR2 FQGNSA. This CDR3 comprises 15 residues. The chain's CDR3 is CASSLVGGGAETQYF. CDR3 coding DNA: TGTGCCAGCAGCTTAGTTGGCGGGGGGGCAGAGACCCAGTACTTC.

The rearrangement links TRBV4-2 to TRBJ2-5; TRBD2 matches at 11 bases. With V trimmed by 4 bases and J by 2 bases, 3 bases remained unmatched. The CDR3 covers 15 residues. Germline V lookup: CDR1 LGHNA, CDR2 YNFKEQ. CDR3 in DNA: TGTGCCAGCAGCCCAGGGACTAGCGGTCAAGAGACCCAGTACTTC. This sequence encodes CASSPGTSGQETQYF.

Only a few counts were recorded for this clonotype. The gene calls are TRBV28 and TRBJ1-2; D is perhaps TRBD1 (6 bases). CDR1 is MDHEN, CDR2 SYDVKM, per germline. V was shortened by 8 bases and J by 8 bases, with 12 bases between the two germline ends. CDR3 length: 11 amino acids. Here the CDR3 reads CASAPGVGYTF. DNA of the CDR3: TGTGCCAGCGCGCCAGGGGTCGGCTACACCTTC.

This chain connects TRBV29-1 to TRBJ2-1, with TRBD1 matching 12 bases. CDR3 size: 14 residues. Germline V gene lookup returns CDR1 SQVTM and CDR2 ANQGSEA. V lost 7 bases to trimming and J lost 9 bases; unmatched junction nucleotides: 10. CDR3 sequence reads: CSAKTGTGGVEQFF. CDR3 nucleotide sequence: TGCAGCGCTAAGACCGGGACAGGGGGCGTTGAGCAGTTCTTC.

The rearrangement uses TRBV12-3 or TRBV12-4 and TRBJ2-7, with 8 bases matching TRBD2. The CDR3 runs to 19 residues. V lost 0 bases and J lost 3; bases outside the gene matches: 16. CDR3 amino acids: CASSLAKQGRLATHYEQYF. In DNA, the CDR3 is TGTGCCAGCAGTTTAGCGAAACAGGGAAGACTAGCGACTCACTACGAGCAGTACTTC.

There are many counts of this clonotype. The CDR3 DNA is TGTGCCAGCAGGACGGTCTGGGGTGAGCAGTTCTTC. Amino acid sequence: CASRTVWGEQFF. V gene TRBV6-5 combines with J gene TRBJ2-1, with unresolved D. The CDR3 has 12 residues. V lost 6 bases and J lost 9, with 12 bases in between. CDR1 and CDR2 (germline): MNHEY, SVGAGI.

At least ten counts were recorded for this clonotype. V and J are TRBV6-2 or TRBV6-3 and TRBJ1-1; 8 nucleotides align to TRBD1. There are 14 residues in the CDR3. The ends lost 7 bases at V and 5 bases at J; junction bases unmatched: 9. Per germline, CDR1 MNHEY and CDR2 SVGEGT. The CDR3 reads CASIGAGGHTEAFF. For the CDR3, the DNA is TGTGCCAGCATTGGGGCAGGGGGCCATACTGAAGCTTTCTTT.

Worth noting for this clonotype: The junction does not match germline at one end; this may be a read error. The rearrangement links TRBV2 to TRBJ2-1; D is undetermined. CDR3 size: 8 residues. In germline, CDR1 is SNHLY, CDR2 FYNNEI. The CDR3: CASSERLF. In DNA form, the CDR3 reads TGTGCCAGCAGTGAGCGTCTCTTC.

This clonotype occurred a few times. The V call is TRBV4-2, the J call TRBJ2-5; D tentatively reads TRBD1 or TRBD2 (5 bases each). The CDR3 is 14 amino acids. The V gene lost 4 bases and the J gene lost 5 bases, with 14 bases spanning the gap. Germline loops: CDR1 LGHNA, CDR2 YNFKEQ. This chain's CDR3 is CASSPMGVGETQYF. The CDR3 DNA reads as TGTGCCAGCAGCCCTATGGGGGTCGGGGAGACCCAGTACTTC.

This clonotype was picked up a small number of times. The V and J genes are TRBV5-1 and TRBJ2-1; the D gene is possibly TRBD1 (6 bases). This CDR3 contains 15 residues. CDR1 and CDR2 from the germline V gene are SGHRS and YFSETQ. Between the trimmed V and J ends, which lost 2 bases and 1 base, there was a span of 10 bases. This CDR3 reads CASSFSQGSYNEQFF. CDR3 bases: TGCGCCAGCAGCTTTTCACAGGGTTCCTACAATGAGCAGTTCTTC.

This clonotype was found a few times. The rearrangement joins TRBV20-1 to TRBJ1-4, with 7 bases aligning to TRBD1. Germline V gene sequence: CDR1 DFQATT, CDR2 SNEGSKA (reference sequence). CDR3 length: 15 residues. V dropped 4 bases and J dropped 12; count of bases not matched to a gene: 17. The CDR3 is CSAKTGTAPSRELFF. CDR3 in DNA: TGCAGTGCTAAGACCGGGACAGCCCCTTCGCGGGAACTGTTTTTT.

This clonotype has a count of ten or more. V usage is TRBV7-2 and J usage is TRBJ1-2; D not certain. Looked up from germline, CDR1 is SGHTA and CDR2 is FQGNSA. Trimming cost V 3 bases and J 4 bases, with 6 bases left between them. The CDR3 runs to 12 residues. The CDR3 DNA is TGTGCCAGCAGCTTGGGCGGCTATGGCTACACCTTC. It is translated as CASSLGGYGYTF.

This clonotype was observed a handful of times. This rearrangement joins TRBV21-1 to TRBJ2-6; the table calls TRBD1, which could not be checked here. TRBV21-1 constitutes a pseudogene. This CDR3 has 15 amino acids. The CDR3 loop reads CASRKDRAGANVLTF. CDR3 in DNA: TGTGCCAGCAGAAAAGACAGGGCTGGGGCCAACGTCCTGACTTTC.